This TCR beta chain was obtained from a study of regulatory T cells in long-lasting Graves disease. HTBI primers from iRepertoire and Arm-PCR of CDR3 regions yielded the TCR beta libraries. TCRdb independently ran MiXCR on the multiplex PCR reads; one entry per CDR3 protein. The sample consists of roughly 610,000 distinct CDR3 sequences, under 20% of them appearing once. The J segment lost 7 bases and the V segment lost 0 bases, leaving 9 bases of the junction unmatched. The CDR3 totals 17 residues. Germline V CDR1 and CDR2: MNHEY, SVGAGI. Time point reported: newly diagnosed GD, antithyroid drugs for less than 3 months. PBMC-derived RNA was used for the TCR library. The sample also formed part of further work on T cells in Graves' hyperthyroidism and ophthalmopathy. Turning to that study: Progression to ophthalmopathy was predicted a median of roughly 6.5 months early.

This rearrangement joins TRBV6-5 to TRBJ1-5; 10 bases are shared with TRBD1. The specimen comprised peripheral blood mononuclear cells (PBMCs), sampled at new diagnosis, from a patient treated with antithyroid drugs. The origin of this receptor is a woman in her 30s with Graves disease. CDR3 in DNA: TGTGCCAGCAGTTACTCGCCTTATCGGACAGGGGGACAGCCCCAGCATTTT. It translates to CASSYSPYRTGGQPQHF.